A selection of T cell receptor beta chains follows, all from one sample in a study of OX40 agonist ivuxolimab in advanced cancers. TCRdb's table, derived via immunoSEQ multiplex PCR, lists solely in-frame clones and lacks some. The table records 98,000 or so clones, approximately 94% of them present only once. This sample comprised CD4+ or CD8+ T cells sorted from blood, obtained in a trial of the OX40 agonist ivuxolimab. All receptors derive from an adult with an advanced solid tumor such as melanoma, head and neck, liver or kidney cancer. Both conserved end residues are part of each CDR3. Fields, in order: V gene, D gene, clone size, J gene, CDR3 DNA, CDR3 protein. The D gene is left open where the match is weak. Clone size is shown for a subset of rows, as once, few, many or a class of expanded clone.

TRBV7-2,TRBD1,.,TRBJ2-7,TGTGCCAGCAGCCGTATGACAGGGGCCTCCTACGAGCAGTACTTC,CASSRMTGASYEQYF
TRBV27,TRBD1,few,TRBJ1-5,TGTGCCAGCAGTTCTGGGACAGGGGACAATCGGCCCCAGCATTTT,CASSSGTGDNRPQHF
TRBV5-4,.,.,TRBJ1-3,TGTGCCAGCAGCTTGGGTCCGGGCGGTGGAAACACCATATATTTT,CASSLGPGGGNTIYF
TRBV6-1,.,.,TRBJ2-7,TGTGCCAGCAGTGAAGATGTCTGGGCGGGGGAGCAGTACTTC,CASSEDVWAGEQYF
TRBV5-1,TRBD1,.,TRBJ2-2,TGCGCCAGCAGCCGCCCAGGGGACAGTGGGGCGAACACCGGGGAGCTGTTTTTT,CASSRPGDSGANTGELFF
TRBV6-1,TRBD2,.,TRBJ2-3,TGTGCCACTTTAGCGGGAGGTGCCACAGATACGCAGTATTTT,CATLAGGATDTQYF
TRBV18,TRBD1,once,TRBJ2-7,TGTGCCAGCTCAGACAGGGGAAGAGGGACCTACGAGCAGTACTTC,CASSDRGRGTYEQYF
TRBV21-1,.,few,TRBJ1-2,TGTGCCAGCAGCAAAGGTCCCCCTGGGGGAGCCGGCGGCTACACCTTC,CASSKGPPGGAGGYTF
TRBV5-4,TRBD1,.,TRBJ2-4,TGTGCCAGCAGCCAGGGGGCAGGGGAAAACATTCAGTACTTC,CASSQGAGENIQYF
TRBV18,.,once,TRBJ1-1,TGTGCCAGCTCCACCGTGACAGGCCCTCAGGCGACTGAAGCTTTCTTT,CASSTVTGPQATEAFF
TRBV7-2,TRBD2,.,TRBJ2-7,TGTGCCAGCAGCCTCCGGGTAGCGGGAGTGAACGAGCAGTACTTC,CASSLRVAGVNEQYF
TRBV25-1,.,.,TRBJ1-2,TGTGCCAGCAGTGAAGGGGGGTCTTCGTATGGCTACACCTTC,CASSEGGSSYGYTF
TRBV5-1,TRBD1,.,TRBJ2-5,TGCGCCAGCAGCAAGACAGGGGCAGAGACCCAGTACTTC,CASSKTGAETQYF
TRBV19,TRBD1,.,TRBJ2-1,TGTGCCAGTAGTCGGGACAGAGAGAATGAGCAGTTCTTC,CASSRDRENEQFF
TRBV5-8,TRBD1,.,TRBJ1-4,TGTGCCAGCAGCCCCGGACAGGGGGCCGTGATTGAAAAACTGTTTTTT,CASSPGQGAVIEKLFF
TRBV28,TRBD2,.,TRBJ2-1,TGTGCCAGCAGGGGAAGGCTAGCGGCCACCTACAATGAGCAGTTCTTC,CASRGRLAATYNEQFF
TRBV5-4,.,.,TRBJ1-5,TGTGCCAGCAGTTTACGGGACGGCGTACGCAATCAGCCCCAGCATTTT,CASSLRDGVRNQPQHF
TRBV9,TRBD1,.,TRBJ1-1,TGTGCCAGCAGCGGTAGGGGGGGACAGTGGTGGAACACTGAAGCTTTCTTT,CASSGRGGQWWNTEAFF
TRBV7-9,TRBD1,once,TRBJ2-7,TGTGCCAGCAGCTTCAGAATAGGACAGGAAGGTTTGGTGCAGTACTTC,CASSFRIGQEGLVQYF
TRBV2,.,.,TRBJ1-6,TGTGCCAGCAGTGAACGAGGGACGGCTTCACCCCTCCACTTT,CASSERGTASPLHF
TRBV19,.,.,TRBJ1-1,TGTGCCAGTACCATCGGGGTTCAAAAGAACACTGAAGCTTTCTTT,CASTIGVQKNTEAFF
TRBV5-1,.,.,TRBJ1-3,TGCGCCAGCAGCCTCGGACCTCTTACAGCCACTGGAAACACCATATATTTT,CASSLGPLTATGNTIYF
TRBV2,TRBD2,.,TRBJ2-1,TGTGCCAGCAGTCCTGACTGGGGGGGACTTAATGAGCAGTTCTTC,CASSPDWGGLNEQFF
TRBV4-1,.,.,TRBJ2-4,TGCGCCAGCAGCCAAGGGGTAGGGTTTGGATCCAAAAACATTCAGTACTTC,CASSQGVGFGSKNIQYF
TRBV7-9,.,.,TRBJ2-1,TGTGCCAGCAGCTTAGGGACAAACTCGGCGAACAATGAGCAGTTCTTC,CASSLGTNSANNEQFF
TRBV9,.,.,TRBJ2-3,TGTGCCAGCAGCGCCCAGGGCCCAGATACGCAGTATTTT,CASSAQGPDTQYF
TRBV4-3,.,.,TRBJ1-5,TGCGCCAGCAGCCCCGGGGGGCGGCAGCCCCAGCATTTT,CASSPGGRQPQHF
TRBV5-4,.,.,TRBJ1-1,TGTGCCAGCAGCTTGCTAGGGCCCAGGCACACTGAAGCTTTCTTT,CASSLLGPRHTEAFF
TRBV4-2,.,.,TRBJ2-6,TGTGCCAGCAGCCAAAGCCTGCGGGCGACTGGGGCCAACGTCCTGACTTTC,CASSQSLRATGANVLTF
TRBV4-2,TRBD2,once,TRBJ2-5,TGTGCCAGCAGCCTCGGGACTAGCGGGGCCCAAGAGACCCAGTACTTC,CASSLGTSGAQETQYF
TRBV10-1,TRBD1,few,TRBJ1-4,TGCGCCAGCAGTGACGGGACAGGGAATGAAAAACTGTTTTTT,CASSDGTGNEKLFF
TRBV30,.,.,TRBJ1-2,TGTGCCTGGAGTGCCCTTGCGACGATGACTAACTATGGCTACACCTTC,CAWSALATMTNYGYTF
TRBV7-2,TRBD1,.,TRBJ1-2,TGTGCCAGCAGCTCCCGGGGACAGGGGGCAGGAGGCTACACCTTC,CASSSRGQGAGGYTF
TRBV6-5,.,.,TRBJ2-7,TGTGCCAGCAGTTGGTTCGGGGGAGCTCGGGAGCAGTACTTC,CASSWFGGAREQYF
TRBV18,.,.,TRBJ1-1,TGTGCCAGCTCCTTCCTCGGGGGCAGTATGAACACTGAAGCTTTCTTT,CASSFLGGSMNTEAFF
TRBV6-5,.,.,TRBJ1-1,TGTGCCAGCAGTTACGAGGGGCGGGGGGGCACTGAAGCTTTCTTT,CASSYEGRGGTEAFF
TRBV4-1,.,once,TRBJ1-2,TGCGCCAGCAGCCAAGAAATGGGGACCTTCTATGGCTACACCTTC,CASSQEMGTFYGYTF
TRBV4-3,TRBD2,.,TRBJ2-7,TGCGCCAGCAGCCCGGCGGGGGGGGCCGAGCAGTACTTC,CASSPAGGAEQYF
TRBV9,.,.,TRBJ2-2,TGTGCCAGCAGCGAGGACCCTATGAGAACCGGGGAGCTGTTTTTT,CASSEDPMRTGELFF
TRBV2,.,.,TRBJ1-1,TGTGCCAGCAGTGACGGGTATGGCAACACTGAAGCTTTCTTT,CASSDGYGNTEAFF
TRBV7-8,.,.,TRBJ1-1,TGTGCCAGCAGCTTCCGAAATACAGGGACGAACACTGAAGCTTTCTTT,CASSFRNTGTNTEAFF
TRBV5-6,TRBD1,.,TRBJ2-7,TGTGCCAGCAGCTCAGTCGGGACAGAACTCACCGCCGGGCAGTACTTC,CASSSVGTELTAGQYF
TRBV4-1,.,.,TRBJ1-5,TGCGCCAGCAGCCAAGTTGATGGACGGTTCAATCAGCCCCAGCATTTT,CASSQVDGRFNQPQHF
TRBV7-9,TRBD2,.,TRBJ2-3,TGTGCCAGCAGCATGAGCGGGGGGGTTTTCTACGATACGCAGTATTTT,CASSMSGGVFYDTQYF
TRBV7-2,.,.,TRBJ2-3,TGTGCCAGCAGCGCAAGCCTAGATACGCAGTATTTT,CASSASLDTQYF
TRBV5-4,.,.,TRBJ2-7,TGTGCCAGCACTACCGGGAGTCGGGCCTACGAGCAGTACTTC,CASTTGSRAYEQYF
TRBV5-4,TRBD1,.,TRBJ2-3,TGTGCCAGCAGCCCCGGACAGGGCTTAGATACGCAGTATTTT,CASSPGQGLDTQYF
TRBV18,.,.,TRBJ1-3,TGTGCCAGCTCACCACCGTCGTCCGTCAGGGGTGCCGGAAACACCATATATTTT,CASSPPSSVRGAGNTIYF
TRBV23-1,TRBD2,.,TRBJ2-5,TGCGCCAGCAGTCAATCGGGAACTAGCGGGGGCGCGGGCGGGGAGACCCAGTACTTC,CASSQSGTSGGAGGETQYF
TRBV7-2,.,.,TRBJ2-1,TGTGCCAGCAGCTTAGAAAGGGTGGGTGCCCCGTTCTTC,CASSLERVGAPFF
TRBV28,.,.,TRBJ1-2,TGTGCCAGCACCCAGGGATATTCTAACTATGGCTACACCTTC,CASTQGYSNYGYTF
TRBV28,.,.,TRBJ1-2,TGTGCCAGCAGCCCCGCCGGCAGGGTGTTTGGCTACACCTTC,CASSPAGRVFGYTF
TRBV5-1,.,.,TRBJ2-7,TGCGCCAGCAGCTTGGTAGTGTCCTACAGCTCCTACGAGCAGTACTTC,CASSLVVSYSSYEQYF
TRBV2,TRBD1,.,TRBJ1-2,TGTGCCAGCAGGGGACAGGATAACTATGGCTACACCTTC,CASRGQDNYGYTF
TRBV19,.,.,TRBJ1-4,TGTGCCAGTAGTCATGGAAACAGGGAAAAACTGTTTTTT,CASSHGNREKLFF